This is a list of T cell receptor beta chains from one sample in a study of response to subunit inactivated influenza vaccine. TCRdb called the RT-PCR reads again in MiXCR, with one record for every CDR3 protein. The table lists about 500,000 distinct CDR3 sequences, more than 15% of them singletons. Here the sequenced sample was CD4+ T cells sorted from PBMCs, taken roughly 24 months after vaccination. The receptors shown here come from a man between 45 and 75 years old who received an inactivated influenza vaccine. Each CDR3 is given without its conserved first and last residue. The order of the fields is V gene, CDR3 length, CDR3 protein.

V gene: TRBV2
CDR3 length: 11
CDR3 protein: ASGSGQANEQF

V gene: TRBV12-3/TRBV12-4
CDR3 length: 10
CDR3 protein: ASRLVPGELF

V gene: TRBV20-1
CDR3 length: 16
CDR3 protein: SARGGSRGSGRYNEQF

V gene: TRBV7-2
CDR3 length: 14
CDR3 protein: ASSSTFSAGRYEQY

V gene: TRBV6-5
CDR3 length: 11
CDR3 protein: ASSYRQAYEQY

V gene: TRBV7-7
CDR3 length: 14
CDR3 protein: ASSPGRGQGRETQY

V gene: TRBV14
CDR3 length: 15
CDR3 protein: ASRRDWRSSSYNEQF

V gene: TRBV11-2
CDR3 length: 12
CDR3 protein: ASSLSRGAYEQY

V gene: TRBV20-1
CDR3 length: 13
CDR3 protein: SANNRGQGTGELF

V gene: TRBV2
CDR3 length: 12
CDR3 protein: ASSEGPPSHTQY

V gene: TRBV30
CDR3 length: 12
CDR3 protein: AWSVPGRKKTQY

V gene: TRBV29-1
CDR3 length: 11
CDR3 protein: SVEPGGLETQY

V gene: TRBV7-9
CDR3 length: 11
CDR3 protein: AISRAAGGEQY

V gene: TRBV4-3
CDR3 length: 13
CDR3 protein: ASSQDRQLQETQY